This is a list of T cell receptor beta chains from one sample in a study of blood T cell repertoires in COVID-19. TCRdb's copy holds only in-frame clones and misses some; the assay was immunoSEQ multiplex PCR. The repertoire holds a few hundred thousand clones, about nine tenths seen once, with roughly 0.9% in the top ten. Sequencing was carried out using PBMCs or T cells enriched from blood (not recorded which). The receptors were gathered from a middle-aged woman who had been exposed to COVID-19. The CDR3 runs from the conserved cysteine through the conserved F or W. Fields, in order: J gene, V gene, D gene, clone size, CDR3 DNA, CDR3 protein. The D gene is left open where the match is weak. Part of the rows lack a size; the others show once, few, many or a class for expanded clones.

j_call: TRBJ2-1; v_call: TRBV19; d_call: TRBD1; clone_size: NA; cdr3_nt: TGTGCCAGTAGTATCTGGGGACAGGGGTCGAGGAATGAGCAGTTCTTC; cdr3_aa: CASSIWGQGSRNEQFF
j_call: TRBJ2-1; v_call: TRBV5-1; d_call: NA; clone_size: NA; cdr3_nt: TGCGCCAGCAGCTTGGGGGGCCGTGCCAATGAGCAGTTCTTC; cdr3_aa: CASSLGGRANEQFF
j_call: TRBJ1-2; v_call: TRBV18; d_call: TRBD1; clone_size: NA; cdr3_nt: TGTGCCAGCTCACGCTCCGGGACAGGGTATGGCTACACCTTC; cdr3_aa: CASSRSGTGYGYTF
j_call: TRBJ2-6; v_call: TRBV5-4; d_call: TRBD2; clone_size: once; cdr3_nt: TGTGCCAGCAGCTTGGGACTAGCGGGGGTGGGCTCTGGGGCCAACGTCCTGACTTTC; cdr3_aa: CASSLGLAGVGSGANVLTF
j_call: TRBJ2-1; v_call: TRBV7-6; d_call: TRBD2; clone_size: NA; cdr3_nt: TGTGCCAGCGAGTGGGCTAGCGGGGGGGCCAGAAATGAGCAGTTCTTC; cdr3_aa: CASEWASGGARNEQFF
j_call: TRBJ2-5; v_call: TRBV18; d_call: NA; clone_size: NA; cdr3_nt: TGTGCCAGCTCGGGCAGGGGTGAGACCCAGTACTTC; cdr3_aa: CASSGRGETQYF
j_call: TRBJ1-4; v_call: TRBV27; d_call: TRBD1; clone_size: once; cdr3_nt: TGTGCCAGCACTAACCTCTGGACAGGCCATGAAAAACTGTTTTTT; cdr3_aa: CASTNLWTGHEKLFF
j_call: TRBJ2-1; v_call: TRBV3-1/TRBV3-2; d_call: TRBD2; clone_size: once; cdr3_nt: TGTGCCAGCAGCCAAGGGACTAGCAGATACAATGAGCAGTTCTTC; cdr3_aa: CASSQGTSRYNEQFF
j_call: TRBJ1-2; v_call: TRBV23-1; d_call: NA; clone_size: NA; cdr3_nt: TGCGCCAGCAGTCAATCGATTACTATCGAGAGGCGGTACTATGGCTACACCTTC; cdr3_aa: CASSQSITIERRYYGYTF
j_call: TRBJ1-2; v_call: TRBV3-1/TRBV3-2; d_call: NA; clone_size: NA; cdr3_nt: TGTGCCAGCAGCCAAGGCCCCGACAGCCTATATGGCTACACCTTC; cdr3_aa: CASSQGPDSLYGYTF
j_call: TRBJ2-1; v_call: TRBV18; d_call: NA; clone_size: NA; cdr3_nt: TGTGCCAGCTCACCAGATTGGGCGAATGAGCAGTTCTTC; cdr3_aa: CASSPDWANEQFF
j_call: TRBJ1-2; v_call: TRBV13; d_call: TRBD1; clone_size: once; cdr3_nt: TGTGCCTCCTCAGGGCAGGGGGGCTTGTCGGGAGTTAACTATGGCTACACCTTC; cdr3_aa: CASSGQGGLSGVNYGYTF
j_call: TRBJ2-3; v_call: TRBV30; d_call: NA; clone_size: NA; cdr3_nt: TGTGCCTGGAGTGTAGGGGGCACAGATACGCAGTATTTT; cdr3_aa: CAWSVGGTDTQYF